This T cell receptor beta chain is drawn from a study of T cells in Graves' hyperthyroidism and ophthalmopathy. General study findings and limits: Blood shared most expanded thyroid clonotypes above 0.001.

A lack of ophthalmopathy progression within 18 months defined stable Graves' hyperthyroidism. RNA transcripts provided the source from which TCR beta CDR3 regions were amplified. The HTBI set primed first-round TCR CDR3 RT-PCR. MiXCR, run by TCRdb on the multiplex PCR reads, gives a single entry per CDR3 protein. The data hold around 200,000 distinct CDR3 sequences, with around 18% observed a single time. Germline lookup yields CDR1 SGHDT and CDR2 YYEEEE. V lost 0 bases and J lost 7; bases outside the gene matches: 5. CDR3 length: 14 amino acids. On this clonotype: Its target is not known.

The source material was blood. J is TRBJ1-2 and V is TRBV5-6; 8 nucleotides align to TRBD1. The receptor's source is a man aged 35 to 55 with Graves' hyperthyroidism. In DNA, the CDR3 is TGTGCCAGCAGCTTGGCTCAGGGGGCCCGTGGCTACACCTTC. This gives the protein CASSLAQGARGYTF.